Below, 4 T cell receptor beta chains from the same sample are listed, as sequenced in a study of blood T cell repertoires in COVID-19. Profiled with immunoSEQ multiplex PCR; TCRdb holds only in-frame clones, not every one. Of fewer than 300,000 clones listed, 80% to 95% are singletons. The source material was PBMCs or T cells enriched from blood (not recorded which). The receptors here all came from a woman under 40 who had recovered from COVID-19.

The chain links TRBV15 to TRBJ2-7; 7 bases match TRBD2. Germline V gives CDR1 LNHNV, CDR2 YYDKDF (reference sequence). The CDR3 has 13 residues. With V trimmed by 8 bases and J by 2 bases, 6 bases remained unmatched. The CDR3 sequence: CATHGAGTYEQYF. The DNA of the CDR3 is TGTGCCACCCATGGAGCGGGAACCTACGAGCAGTACTTC.

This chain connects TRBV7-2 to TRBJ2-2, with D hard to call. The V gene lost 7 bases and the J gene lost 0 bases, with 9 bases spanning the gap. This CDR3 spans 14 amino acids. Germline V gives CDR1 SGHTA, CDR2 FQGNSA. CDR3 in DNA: TGTGCCAGCACCTCAGTATCGAACACCGGGGAGCTGTTTTTT. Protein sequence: CASTSVSNTGELFF.

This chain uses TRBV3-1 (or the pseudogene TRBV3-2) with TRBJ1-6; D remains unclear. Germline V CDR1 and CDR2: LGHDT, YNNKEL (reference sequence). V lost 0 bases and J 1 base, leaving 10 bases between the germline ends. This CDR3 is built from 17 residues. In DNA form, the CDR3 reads TGTGCCAGCAGCCAAGAGGTCCAGGTTTCCTATAATTCACCCCTCCACTTT. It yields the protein CASSQEVQVSYNSPLHF.

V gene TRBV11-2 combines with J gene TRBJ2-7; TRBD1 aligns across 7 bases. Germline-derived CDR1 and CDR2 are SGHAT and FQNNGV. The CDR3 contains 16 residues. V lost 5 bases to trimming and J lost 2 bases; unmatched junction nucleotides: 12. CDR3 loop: CASSIHRQGLTYEQYF. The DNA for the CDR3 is TGTGCCAGCAGCATACACAGACAGGGTTTAACCTACGAGCAGTACTTC.